The 7 T cell receptor beta chains reported below all come from one sample, sequenced in a study of CD8 T cells in Susac syndrome. Random hexamers primed reverse transcription of about 0.5 to 1 ug RNA. TCRdb ran MiXCR on the immunoSEQ multiplex PCR reads and lists one entry per CDR3 protein. The sample comprises 90,000 to 150,000 distinct CDR3 sequences, approximately 94% of which are singletons, and about 0.089% rests with the top ten. The sequencing sample was made of CD4+ T cells from PBMCs. Every receptor here comes from a human donor in good health.

The rearrangement uses TRBV7-2 and TRBJ1-1, with 7 bases matching TRBD1. Germline V gene data show CDR1 as SGHTA and CDR2 as FQGNSA. Germline trimming cut 5 bases from V and 4 bases from J; bases unmatched to any gene: 7. This CDR3 contains 14 residues. The CDR3 sequence: CASSPRQGFTEAFF. CDR3 bases: TGTGCCAGCAGCCCTAGACAGGGTTTCACTGAAGCTTTCTTT.

For the CDR3, the DNA is TGTGCCAGCTCAGGACTAGCGGGAGGGAGGAGTTCGTCGCAGTACTTC. Its translation: CASSGLAGGRSSSQYF. The chain joins TRBV18 to TRBJ2-7; 15 nucleotides agree with TRBD2. V shed 5 bases and J 9 bases; nucleotides not matched to a gene: 11. Germline V gene sequence: CDR1 KGHSH, CDR2 LQKENI. The CDR3 covers 16 residues.

This chain joins TRBV5-1 and TRBJ2-2; no clear D. V gave up 2 bases and J gave up 6 bases, with 17 bases separating them. Germline lookup yields CDR1 SGHRS and CDR2 YFSETQ. The CDR3 is made up of 16 amino acids. The CDR3 loop is CASSLPGKRDAGELFF. The DNA for the CDR3 is TGCGCCAGCAGCTTACCTGGGAAAAGGGATGCCGGGGAGCTGTTTTTT. The variable domain in full, with the rest retrieved from reference TRBV5-1 and TRBJ2-2, is KAGVTQTPRYLIKTRGQQVTLSCSPISGHRSVSWYQQTPGQGLQFLFEYFSETQRNKGNFPGRFSGRQFSNSRSEMNVSTLELGDSALYLCASSLPGKRDAGELFFGEGSRLTVL.

The chain combines TRBV19 with TRBJ2-2; TRBD2 agrees at 9 bases. The CDR3 runs 14 residues. The V segment lost 7 bases and the J segment 5 bases; nucleotides outside the gene matches: 5. From germline, CDR1 is LNHDA and CDR2 SQIVND (reference sequence). CDR3 protein: CASTGTSRTGELFF. DNA of the CDR3: TGTGCCAGTACCGGGACTAGCCGTACCGGGGAGCTGTTTTTT.

This clonotype was picked up one time. The chain links TRBV20-1 to TRBJ2-7, with D possibly being TRBD2 (6 bases). The CDR3 has 14 residues. The germline gives CDR1 DFQATT, CDR2 SNEGSKA (reference sequence). Between the trimmed V and J ends, which lost 0 bases and 5 bases, there was a span of 14 bases. In DNA form, the CDR3 reads TGCAGTGCTAGAGACCCAGGGAGGCGGGACGAGCAGTACTTC. This codes for CSARDPGRRDEQYF.

The rearrangement uses TRBV9 and TRBJ2-1; possibly TRBD2 for D (6 bases). Trimming stripped 3 bases from V and 12 bases from J, with 19 bases between. Germline lookup yields CDR1 SGDLS and CDR2 YYNGEE. The CDR3 runs to 14 residues. The CDR3 region is CASSETSRGRLQFF. The CDR3 DNA reads as TGTGCCAGCAGCGAAACTAGCCGGGGTAGGTTGCAGTTCTTC.

This chain uses TRBV28 with TRBJ2-7, with unresolved D. Germline V gives CDR1 MDHEN, CDR2 SYDVKM. This CDR3 contains 17 residues. Between the trimmed V and J ends, which lost 4 bases and 6 bases, there was a span of 25 bases. CDR3 nucleotides: TGTGCCAGCAGTTGGACCACTCGGGCTATATCTTCAAGCGAGCAGTACTTC. Its protein is CASSWTTRAISSSEQYF. The whole variable domain, remainder taken from reference TRBV28 and TRBJ2-7, is DVKVTQSSRYLVKRTGEKVFLECVQDMDHENMFWYRQDPGLGLRLIYFSYDVKMKEKGDIPEGYSVSREKKERFSLILESASTNQTSMYLCASSWTTRAISSSEQYFGPGTRLTVT.